This T cell receptor beta chain is drawn from a study of blood T cell repertoires in COVID-19. Study at large: Acute-phase and convalescent COVID-19 samples originated in the United States, Italy and Spain.

Only in-frame clones appear in the TCRdb table, and some are missing; sequencing was by immunoSEQ multiplex PCR. The repertoire includes 300,000 to 350,000 clones, around 90% of them detected once, and roughly 3.5% sits in the top ten. V was pared by 0 bases and J by 5 bases, with 38 bases between. This CDR3 spans 23 amino acids. The sequence was collected from a woman aged 18-29 years who had recovered from COVID-19. The chain combines TRBV23-1 with TRBJ2-7, with no clear D. TRBV23-1 is filed as an ORF, its function uncertain. Sequences were obtained from peripheral blood. Written as DNA, the CDR3 is TGCGCCAGCAGTCAATCCTCTTCCTCGGCTTGTGGGCAGCCCCTCCCAATTTTCGACGAGCAGTACGTC. This gives the protein CASSQSSSSACGQPLPIFDEQYV.